This entry is about one T cell receptor (beta chain). Its antigen is unknown. The data were taken from a study of cytomegalovirus exposure and HLA in healthy donors. General observations from the study: Researchers reported from a later analysis that most CMV-associated TCR beta chains appeared HLA-restricted.

There are 18 residues in the CDR3. V was clipped by 0 bases and J by 3 bases; unmatched bases: 9. Germline CDR1 reads SGHRS; CDR2 reads YFSETQ. 60 Vbeta and 13 Jbeta primers were used in PCR. TCRdb's table, derived via immunoSEQ multiplex PCR, lists solely in-frame clones and lacks some. The table includes 60,000 to 90,000 clones, around 83% detected once. This rearrangement joins TRBV5-1 to TRBJ2-3, with TRBD2 identical over 11 bases. The material sequenced was PBMCs. The clonotype comes from a man aged 65 to 79 in good health and CMV-seropositive. Written as DNA, the CDR3 is TGCGCCAGCAGCTTGGTCCTAGCGGGAGGCGCCGGTACAGATACGCAGTATTTT. Protein: CASSLVLAGGAGTDTQYF.